This T cell receptor beta chain was recovered during a study of cytotoxic CD8 clonotypes in ibrutinib-treated CLL. Study-level background: The subjects consisted of about 10 relapsed/refractory and 15 treatment-naive individuals, with 17 to 18 IGHV unmutated.

About this clone: Antigen: not known.

Generated by immunoSEQ multiplex PCR, the TCRdb table keeps only in-frame clones and is missing some. The sample has roughly 250,000 clones; under 80% are singletons. Germline V CDR1 and CDR2: MGHDK, SYGVNS. V lost 3 bases, J lost 2 bases, and 11 bases lay in between. The CDR3 has 14 residues. Study findings and constraints: Rising at ibrutinib response, clonality subsequently fell back toward baseline at progression.

Sequencing was performed on PBMCs, taken after 24 months of ibrutinib treatment. The sequence derives from a human donor with chronic lymphocytic leukemia. The chain carries TRBV25-1 and TRBJ2-7, with TRBD2 as a possible D gene (6 bases). This chain's CDR3 is CASSDGGATYEQYF. DNA of the CDR3: TGTGCCAGCAGTGACGGGGGTGCTACCTACGAGCAGTACTTC.